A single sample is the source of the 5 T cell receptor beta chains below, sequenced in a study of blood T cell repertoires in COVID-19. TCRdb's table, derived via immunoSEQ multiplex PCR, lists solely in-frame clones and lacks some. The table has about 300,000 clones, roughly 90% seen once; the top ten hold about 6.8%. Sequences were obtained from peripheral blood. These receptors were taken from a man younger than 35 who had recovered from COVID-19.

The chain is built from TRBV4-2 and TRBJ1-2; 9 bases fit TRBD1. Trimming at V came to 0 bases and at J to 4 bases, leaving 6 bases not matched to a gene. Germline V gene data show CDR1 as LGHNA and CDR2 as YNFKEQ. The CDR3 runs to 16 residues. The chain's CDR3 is CASSQDPLTGGYGYTF. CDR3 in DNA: TGTGCCAGCAGCCAAGATCCCCTGACAGGGGGCTATGGCTACACCTTC.

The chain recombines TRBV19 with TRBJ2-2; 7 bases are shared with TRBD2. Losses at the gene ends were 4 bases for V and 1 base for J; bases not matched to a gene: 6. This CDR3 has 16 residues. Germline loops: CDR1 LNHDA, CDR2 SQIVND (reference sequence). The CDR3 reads CASSSWASGNTGELFF. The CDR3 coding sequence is TGTGCCAGTAGTAGTTGGGCTAGCGGGAACACCGGGGAGCTGTTTTTT.

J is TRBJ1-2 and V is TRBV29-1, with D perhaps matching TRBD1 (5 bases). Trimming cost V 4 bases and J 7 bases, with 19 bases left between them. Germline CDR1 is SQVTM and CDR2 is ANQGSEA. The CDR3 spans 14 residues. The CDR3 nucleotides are TGCAGCGTTGTTGGGGTGGGCGGGGGGACTGGCTACACCTTC. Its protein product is CSVVGVGGGTGYTF.

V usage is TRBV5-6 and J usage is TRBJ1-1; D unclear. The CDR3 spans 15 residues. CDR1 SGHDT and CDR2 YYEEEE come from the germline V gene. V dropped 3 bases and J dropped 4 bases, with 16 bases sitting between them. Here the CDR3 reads CASSSLQSSFTEAFF. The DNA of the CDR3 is TGTGCCAGCAGCTCCTTACAGAGTTCCTTCACTGAAGCTTTCTTT.

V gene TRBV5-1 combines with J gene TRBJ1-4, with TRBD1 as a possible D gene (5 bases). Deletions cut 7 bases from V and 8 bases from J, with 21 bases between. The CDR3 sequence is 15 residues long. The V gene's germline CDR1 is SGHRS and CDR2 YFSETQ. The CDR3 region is CASVGGEGSGEKLFF. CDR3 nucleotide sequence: TGCGCCAGCGTGGGGGGAGAAGGGTCAGGGGAAAAACTGTTTTTT.